The clone carrying this T cell receptor (beta chain) was picked up a small number of times. Its target is unknown. Expressed TCRB transcripts were sequenced, since all the RNA that had been isolated was reverse transcribed. The data were produced by immunoSEQ multiplex PCR, yet TCRdb's version contains in-frame clones alone and is incomplete. The sample consists of 150,000 to 200,000 clones, approximately 10% of them appearing once. V shed 3 bases, J shed 5 bases, and the junction held 1 base outside the gene matches. The germline V gene has CDR1 SEHNR and CDR2 FQNEAQ (reference sequence). This CDR3 is built from 14 residues. Each donor gave one heparinised blood draw averaging around 120 mL. The sample belongs to a study of beta chain features in type 1 diabetes. Study-level findings and limits: PCR could preferentially amplify shorter templates, alike in patients and controls. For Type 1 diabetes patients, all four CD4+ subsets carried TCRB CDR3s that were moderately but significantly shorter. Within patients, naive, central memory and Treg TCRB repertoires seemed more similar than within healthy donors.

V usage is TRBV7-9 and J usage is TRBJ1-5; 10 nucleotides match TRBD1. The sample consisted of central memory CD4+ T cells from blood. This clonotype originated in a woman in her twenties or thirties with type 1 diabetes. The CDR3 DNA is TGTGCCAGCAGCTTCGGGACAGGGGATCAGCCCCAGCATTTT. Its translation: CASSFGTGDQPQHF.